This is a list of T cell receptor beta chains from one sample in a study of T cells after yellow fever vaccination. TCRdb called the 5' RACE reads again in MiXCR, with one record for every CDR3 protein. The data contain some 400,000 distinct CDR3 sequences, roughly 6.2% of them singletons. Sequences were derived from PBMCs, sampled 5 days after the yellow fever booster vaccination. Receptor source: a man aged 30 to 39 who received the YFV17D yellow fever vaccine. The CDR3 runs from the conserved cysteine through the conserved F or W. D genes are given only for firm matches. Clone size is shown for a subset of rows, as once, few, many or a class of expanded clone.

V,size,D,J,CDR3,DNA
TRBV2,-,-,TRBJ1-1,CASSEQGATGSFAFF,TGTGCCAGCAGTGAACAGGGAGCTACAGGGTCATTCGCTTTCTTT
TRBV18,few,-,TRBJ2-1,CASSLDGNNEQFF,TGTGCCAGCTCACTGGACGGGAACAATGAGCAGTTCTTC
TRBV20-1,-,TRBD2,TRBJ2-5,CSAQRTSGTPGETQYF,TGCAGTGCCCAAAGGACTAGCGGGACCCCTGGGGAGACCCAGTACTTC
TRBV3-1,-,TRBD2,TRBJ2-1,CASSRRLAALSYNEQFF,TGTGCCAGCAGCCGCCGACTAGCCGCTCTCTCCTACAATGAGCAGTTCTTC
TRBV7-2,-,-,TRBJ2-7,CASSLVAPSYEQYF,TGTGCCAGCAGCTTAGTCGCGCCGTCCTACGAGCAGTACTTC
TRBV7-2,many,-,TRBJ2-7,CASSLVLSREYEQYF,TGTGCCAGCAGCTTAGTTTTGAGCCGGGAGTACGAGCAGTACTTC
TRBV29-1,few,-,TRBJ2-7,CSVCPDRSYEQYF,TGCAGCGTTTGCCCGGACAGATCCTACGAGCAGTACTTC
TRBV7-2,few,-,TRBJ1-4,CASSLEGKDEKLFF,TGTGCCAGCAGCTTAGAGGGGAAAGATGAAAAACTGTTTTTT
TRBV14,many,-,TRBJ1-1,CASSQGHLRANTEAFF,TGTGCCAGCAGCCAAGGCCACCTCAGAGCGAACACTGAAGCTTTCTTT
TRBV2,few,-,TRBJ2-1,CASSASGTYYNEQFF,TGTGCCAGCAGTGCAAGCGGGACATATTACAATGAGCAGTTCTTC
TRBV9,many,TRBD2,TRBJ2-3,CASSGLAGSTDTQYF,TGTGCCAGCAGCGGCCTAGCGGGAAGCACAGATACGCAGTATTTT
TRBV20-1,-,-,TRBJ2-1,CSARDRRVYLEGLGSYNEQFF,TGCAGTGCTAGAGATCGAAGAGTTTACCTAGAGGGACTGGGTTCCTACAATGAGCAGTTCTTC
TRBV24-1,-,-,TRBJ2-7,CATSWGEEQYF,TGTGCCACCAGCTGGGGAGAGGAGCAGTACTTC
TRBV23-1,few,-,TRBJ2-2,CASSQSTANTGELFF,TGCGCCAGCAGTCAATCGACGGCGAACACCGGGGAGCTGTTTTTT
TRBV15,few,TRBD2,TRBJ2-1,CATSGYKGLGYNEQFF,TGTGCCACCAGCGGTTACAAGGGACTAGGGTACAATGAGCAGTTCTTC
TRBV28,few,TRBD1,TRBJ1-2,CASSLKGQGSGYTF,TGTGCCAGCAGCCTAAAGGGACAGGGTAGCGGCTACACCTTC
TRBV4-3,many,-,TRBJ2-7,CASSQGTASSYEQYF,TGCGCCAGCAGCCAAGGGACCGCGTCGTCCTACGAGCAGTACTTC
TRBV7-9,many,-,TRBJ2-7,CASSPTGQRAYEQYF,TGTGCCAGCAGCCCCACCGGACAGAGGGCCTACGAGCAGTACTTC
TRBV7-8,-,-,TRBJ2-1,CASSPRLVNNEQFF,TGTGCCAGCAGCCCCCGACTAGTTAACAATGAGCAGTTCTTC
TRBV19,-,TRBD2,TRBJ2-1,CASSPGERGGNEQFF,TGTGCCAGTAGCCCGGGGGAGCGGGGGGGGAATGAGCAGTTCTTC
TRBV2,-,-,TRBJ2-3,CASGYGGLTDTQYF,TGTGCCAGCGGGTATGGCGGTCTCACAGATACGCAGTATTTT
TRBV11-2,-,-,TRBJ2-3,CASSPLIDTQYF,TGTGCCAGCAGCCCCCTAATAGATACGCAGTATTTT
TRBV5-1,few,TRBD1,TRBJ2-1,CASSTGTGINEQFF,TGCGCCAGCAGTACCGGGACAGGGATCAATGAGCAGTTCTTC
TRBV10-2,many,-,TRBJ2-3,CASSETSGNTDTQYF,TGCGCCAGCAGTGAGACGAGCGGAAACACAGATACGCAGTATTTT
TRBV9,many,TRBD2,TRBJ2-3,CASSVATRWGLAGEEDTQYF,TGTGCCAGCAGCGTAGCTACTAGATGGGGACTAGCGGGAGAAGAAGATACGCAGTATTTT
TRBV6-2/TRBV6-3,few,TRBD1,TRBJ2-7,CASSSRDRGAYEQYF,TGTGCCAGCAGTTCCCGGGACAGGGGCGCCTACGAGCAGTACTTC
TRBV7-2,few,TRBD2,TRBJ2-7,CASSLSGGYSYEQYF,TGTGCCAGCAGCCTTAGCGGGGGATACTCCTACGAGCAGTACTTC
TRBV4-3,-,-,TRBJ2-7,CASSQERLRLHF,TGCGCCAGCAGCCAAGAGCGCCTCCGGCTACACTTC
TRBV20-1,-,TRBD1,TRBJ1-4,CSARGGGLENEKLFF,TGCAGTGCTAGAGGAGGGGGCCTAGAGAATGAAAAACTGTTTTTT
TRBV20-1,many,TRBD2,TRBJ2-2,CSAKRDYPGWELFF,TGCAGTGCTAAGCGGGACTACCCAGGATGGGAGCTGTTTTTT
TRBV27,-,-,TRBJ2-2,CASSPIRGELFF,TGTGCCAGCAGCCCGATCCGGGGGGAGCTGTTTTTT
TRBV20-1,-,-,TRBJ1-5,CSATFAGQNQPQHF,TGCAGTGCTACATTCGCTGGACAGAATCAGCCCCAGCATTTT
TRBV30,-,-,TRBJ2-5,CAWSWVWETQYF,TGTGCCTGGAGTTGGGTCTGGGAGACCCAGTACTTC
TRBV27,few,TRBD2,TRBJ2-7,CASSRGLAGGYEQYF,TGTGCCAGCAGCCGCGGACTAGCGGGAGGGTACGAGCAGTACTTC
TRBV10-2,-,-,TRBJ2-4,CASQTGQGKAKNIQYF,TGCGCCAGCCAGACGGGGCAGGGGAAGGCAAAAAACATTCAGTACTTC
TRBV5-6,many,-,TRBJ2-1,CASSTSRLVATSNEQFF,TGTGCCAGCAGCACGTCAAGACTAGTTGCGACTAGTAATGAGCAGTTCTTC